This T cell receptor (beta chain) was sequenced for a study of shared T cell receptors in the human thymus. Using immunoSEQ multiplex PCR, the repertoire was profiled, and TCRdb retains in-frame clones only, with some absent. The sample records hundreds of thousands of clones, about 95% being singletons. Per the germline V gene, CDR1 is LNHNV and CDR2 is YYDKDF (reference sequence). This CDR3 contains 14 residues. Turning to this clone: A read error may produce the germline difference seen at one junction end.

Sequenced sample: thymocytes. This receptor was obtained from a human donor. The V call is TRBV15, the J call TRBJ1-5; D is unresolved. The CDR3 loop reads CATSGTHPRGTRYF. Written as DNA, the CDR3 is TGTGCCACCAGCGGAACACATCCCCGGGGAACCCGGTATTTT.